This T cell receptor (beta chain) was captured by sequencing in a study of cytomegalovirus exposure and HLA in healthy donors. Overall study findings and caveats: Judged likely to be a sequencing artifact was a cluster of highly shared sequence variants.

Concerning this clone itself: Its matching antigen is unknown.

This CDR3 spans 17 amino acids. V lost 3 bases to trimming and J lost 1 base, with 16 bases between them. CDR1 LGHNA and CDR2 YSLEER come from the germline V gene. With 60 Vbeta and 13 Jbeta primers, the PCR was carried out. Produced via immunoSEQ multiplex PCR; TCRdb's table is partial and in-frame only. The sample shows some 150,000 clones, just under 90% of them seen only once. Sequenced: PBMCs. The origin of this receptor is a woman aged 30 to 39 in good health and CMV-seronegative. V is TRBV4-3 and J is TRBJ2-4; D might be TRBD1 (6 bases). The CDR3 DNA follows: TGCGCCAGCAGCCAGGCTGCCAACAGGGTGGCCAAAAACATTCAGTACTTC. It encodes CASSQAANRVAKNIQYF.